Following are 8 T cell receptor beta chains from one sample sequenced in a study of blood T cell repertoires in COVID-19. Sequencing used immunoSEQ multiplex PCR; TCRdb keeps in-frame clones, though not all of them. This table has about 120,000 clones, around 89% appearing once. Sequencing was done on a sample of peripheral blood. All receptors come from a man between 70 and 80 years old with active or convalescent COVID-19.

The chain has TRBV5-1 and TRBJ2-7, with 7 bases that match TRBD2. The germline V gene has CDR1 SGHRS and CDR2 YFSETQ. The CDR3 has 14 residues. With 0 bases clipped from V and 2 bases from J, the junction kept 2 bases outside the gene matches. CDR3 in amino acids: CASSLARGAYEQYF. The CDR3 DNA follows: TGCGCCAGCAGCTTGGCTCGGGGGGCCTACGAGCAGTACTTC.

This chain connects TRBV4-2 to TRBJ2-7; 12 positions match TRBD2. V trimming: 1 base; J trimming: 4 bases; junction bases outside the gene matches: 2. The CDR3 length is 15 residues. Germline CDR1 reads LGHNA; CDR2 reads YNFKEQ. CDR3 loop: CASSQGTSGIYEQYF. CDR3 bases: TGTGCCAGCAGCCAAGGGACTAGCGGGATTTACGAGCAGTACTTC.

The chain couples TRBV6-5 to TRBJ2-1; possible D gene TRBD2, 6 bases. The germline V gene has CDR1 MNHEY and CDR2 SVGAGI. The CDR3 has 14 residues. With 7 bases removed from V and 5 bases from J, the gap between germline ends came to 15 bases. The DNA of the CDR3 is TGTGCCAGCACCTTCTACCGGGGGAACAATGAGCAGTTCTTC. It yields the protein CASTFYRGNNEQFF.

This clone was seen just once. The rearrangement joins TRBV6-5 to TRBJ1-4, with D perhaps matching TRBD1 (6 bases). Germline CDR1 MNHEY, CDR2 SVGAGI. With 3 bases removed from V and 8 bases from J, the gap between germline ends came to 13 bases. The CDR3 has 14 residues. The CDR3 here is CASSYPEQGEKLFF. CDR3 nucleotides: TGTGCCAGCAGTTATCCTGAACAGGGCGAAAAACTGTTTTTT.

The chain links TRBV7-9 to TRBJ2-1, with a possible D match to TRBD2 (5 bases). This CDR3 has 16 amino acids. Trimming took 0 bases from V and 1 from J, leaving 10 bases between them. Germline loops: CDR1 SEHNR, CDR2 FQNEAQ (reference sequence). This CDR3 reads CASSLAKGGSYNEQFF. In DNA form, the CDR3 reads TGTGCCAGCAGCTTAGCGAAGGGCGGGTCCTACAATGAGCAGTTCTTC. Supplemented by reference TRBV7-9 and TRBJ2-1, the full variable domain reads DTGVSQNPRHKITKRGQNVTFRCDPISEHNRLYWYRQTLGQGPEFLTYFQNEAQLEKSRLLSDRFSAERPKGSFSTLEIQRTEQGDSAMYLCASSLAKGGSYNEQFFGPGTRLTVL.

This clone showed up just once. The J gene is TRBJ2-1, the V gene TRBV7-3; the match to TRBD2 covers 7 bases. This CDR3 contains 15 residues. V was pared by 4 bases and J by 7 bases, with 10 bases of the junction left unmatched. CDR1 is SGHTA and CDR2 is FQGTGA in the germline V gene. CDR3 sequence reads: CASSSAGALKNEQFF. CDR3 DNA: TGTGCCAGCAGCTCGGCGGGAGCCCTCAAAAATGAGCAGTTCTTC.

This chain links TRBV28 with TRBJ1-2; 8 nucleotides agree with TRBD1. The CDR3 length is 13 residues. The germline gives CDR1 MDHEN, CDR2 SYDVKM. J lost 8 bases, V lost 6 bases, and 8 bases had no gene match. CDR3 residues: CASRKGQGGGYTF. DNA for the CDR3: TGTGCCAGCAGGAAAGGACAGGGTGGCGGCTACACCTTC.

The chain employs TRBV3-1 (or the pseudogene TRBV3-2) and TRBJ2-7; 10 bases match TRBD2. The CDR3 runs 14 residues. Germline CDR1 reads LGHDT; CDR2 reads YNNKEL (reference sequence). After removal of 4 bases from V and 5 bases from J, the junction contained 5 bases not matched to a gene. DNA of the CDR3: TGTGCCAGCAGCCCCTTAGCGGGGGGTCACGAGCAGTACTTC. It yields the protein CASSPLAGGHEQYF.